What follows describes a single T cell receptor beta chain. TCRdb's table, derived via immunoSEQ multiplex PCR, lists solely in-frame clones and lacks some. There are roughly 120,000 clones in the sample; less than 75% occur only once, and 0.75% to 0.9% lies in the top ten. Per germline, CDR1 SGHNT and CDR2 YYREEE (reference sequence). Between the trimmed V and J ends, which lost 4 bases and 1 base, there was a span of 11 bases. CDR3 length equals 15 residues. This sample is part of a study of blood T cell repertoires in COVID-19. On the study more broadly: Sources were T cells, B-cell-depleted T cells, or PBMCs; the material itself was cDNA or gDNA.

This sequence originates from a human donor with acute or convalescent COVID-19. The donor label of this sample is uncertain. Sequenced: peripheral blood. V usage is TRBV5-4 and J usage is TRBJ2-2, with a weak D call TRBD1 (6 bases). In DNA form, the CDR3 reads TGTGCCAGCAGCCTGGGCAGGGGGAACACCGGGGAGCTGTTTTTT. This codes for CASSLGRGNTGELFF. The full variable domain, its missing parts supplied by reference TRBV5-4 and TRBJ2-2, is ETGVTQSPTHLIKTRGQQVTLRCSSQSGHNTVSWYQQALGQGPQFIFQYYREEENGRGNFPPRFSGLQFPNYSSELNVNALELDDSALYLCASSLGRGNTGELFFGEGSRLTVL.